The rows below give T cell receptor beta chains drawn from one sample of a study of T cell responses to AZD1222 COVID-19 vaccine. TCRdb's copy holds only in-frame clones and misses some; the assay was immunoSEQ multiplex PCR. The sample comprises under 140,000 clones, 85% to 95% of which are singletons, and about 8.3% rests with the top ten. Source: peripheral blood, taken on day 0 of AZD1222 vaccination. Receptors were obtained from an adult in good health. CDR3s include the opening cysteine and the closing phenylalanine or tryptophan. Each record gives: D gene, J gene, V gene, clone size, CDR3 protein, CDR3 DNA. D genes are given only for firm matches. A row's size may be missing; if present it is once, few, many or a size class.

d_call: NA
j_call: TRBJ1-2
v_call: TRBV2
clone_size: NA
cdr3_aa: CASSSGTFGYTF
cdr3_nt: TGTGCCAGCAGTTCCGGGACGTTTGGCTACACCTTC

d_call: NA
j_call: TRBJ2-5
v_call: TRBV4-1
clone_size: few
cdr3_aa: CASSQDGQVEAQYF
cdr3_nt: TGCGCCAGCAGCCAAGATGGGCAGGTCGAGGCCCAGTACTTC

d_call: NA
j_call: TRBJ1-2
v_call: TRBV6-1
clone_size: NA
cdr3_aa: CASSEALRGLDGYTF
cdr3_nt: TGTGCCAGCAGTGAAGCGCTTCGGGGGTTAGATGGCTACACCTTC

d_call: NA
j_call: TRBJ2-3
v_call: TRBV27
clone_size: NA
cdr3_aa: CASRRDAGTQKTDTQYF
cdr3_nt: TGTGCCAGCCGACGGGACGCCGGGACCCAAAAAACAGATACGCAGTATTTT

d_call: TRBD1
j_call: TRBJ2-5
v_call: TRBV5-3
clone_size: once
cdr3_aa: CARSIRDRGQQETQYF
cdr3_nt: TGTGCCAGAAGTATCCGGGACAGGGGGCAACAAGAGACCCAGTACTTC

d_call: NA
j_call: TRBJ2-7
v_call: TRBV5-1
clone_size: NA
cdr3_aa: CASSLLEKGAGEQYF
cdr3_nt: TGCGCCAGCAGCTTGCTCGAGAAAGGAGCAGGCGAGCAGTACTTC

d_call: NA
j_call: TRBJ1-1
v_call: TRBV3-1/TRBV3-2
clone_size: NA
cdr3_aa: CASSQGVGPNTEAFF
cdr3_nt: TGTGCCAGCAGCCAAGGGGTCGGGCCGAACACTGAAGCTTTCTTT

d_call: TRBD1
j_call: TRBJ1-5
v_call: TRBV5-1
clone_size: NA
cdr3_aa: CASSPGTGGNQPQHF
cdr3_nt: TGCGCCAGCAGCCCGGGGACAGGGGGCAATCAGCCCCAGCATTTT

d_call: NA
j_call: TRBJ2-5
v_call: TRBV12-3/TRBV12-4
clone_size: NA
cdr3_aa: CASGDFGKETQYF
cdr3_nt: TGTGCCAGCGGGGACTTCGGCAAAGAGACCCAGTACTTC

d_call: NA
j_call: TRBJ2-1
v_call: TRBV28
clone_size: NA
cdr3_aa: CASSLWGLADEQFF
cdr3_nt: TGTGCCAGCAGTTTGTGGGGTCTGGCGGATGAGCAGTTCTTC

d_call: TRBD2
j_call: TRBJ2-3
v_call: TRBV28
clone_size: NA
cdr3_aa: CASSLFPSGGTDTQYF
cdr3_nt: TGTGCCAGCAGTTTATTCCCTAGCGGGGGCACAGATACGCAGTATTTT

d_call: TRBD2
j_call: TRBJ2-7
v_call: TRBV6-5
clone_size: NA
cdr3_aa: CASRGGLNEQYF
cdr3_nt: TGTGCCAGCCGGGGGGGCCTGAACGAGCAGTACTTC